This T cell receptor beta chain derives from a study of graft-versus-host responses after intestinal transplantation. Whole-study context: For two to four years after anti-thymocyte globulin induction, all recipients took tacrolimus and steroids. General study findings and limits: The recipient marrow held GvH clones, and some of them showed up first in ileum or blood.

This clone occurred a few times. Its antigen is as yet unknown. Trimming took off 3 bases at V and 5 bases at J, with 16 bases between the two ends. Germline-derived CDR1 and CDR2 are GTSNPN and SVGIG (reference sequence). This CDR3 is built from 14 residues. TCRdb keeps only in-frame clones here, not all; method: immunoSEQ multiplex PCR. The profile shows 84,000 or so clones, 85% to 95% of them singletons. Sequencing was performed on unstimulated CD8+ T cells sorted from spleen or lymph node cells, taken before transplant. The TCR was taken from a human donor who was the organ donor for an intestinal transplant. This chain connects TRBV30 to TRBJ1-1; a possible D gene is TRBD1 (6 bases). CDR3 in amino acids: CAWSQGQPGTEAFF. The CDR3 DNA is TGTGCCTGGAGCCAAGGACAGCCGGGGACTGAAGCTTTCTTT.